This T cell receptor (beta chain) was sequenced during a study of beta chain features in type 1 diabetes (dated 2018 in TCRdb). Describing the broader study: Patients and healthy donors did not differ in mean age, gender distribution, total cell number or subset yield. A total of some 110 million sorted cells were examined across all samples, and a strong correlation was observed between cell number per subset and RNA yield. The study compared TCRB repertoires of sorted circulating CD4+ T cell subsets between recently diagnosed type 1 diabetes patients and matched healthy donors. Naive and central memory subsets were obtained from all 30 or so donors, but regulatory and stem cell-like memory subsets were isolated from only 8 patients and roughly 8 healthy donors.

The entire isolated RNA was reverse transcribed using the High Capacity cDNA Reverse Transcription Kit, and thus expressed TCRB transcripts were sequenced. Deep immunoSEQ sequencing was applied to naive, central memory and regulatory T cell samples, giving an average of around 4 million total reads per sample. Sorted cells were lysed in RLT buffer and RNA was extracted with DNase-treated RNeasy Micro or Mini kits, depending on cell number. Each cell subset was processed separately to prevent cross-contamination, with patient and healthy donor samples processed together. The immunoSEQ multiplex PCR was used to amplify TCRB sequences from cDNA, generating 87-bp fragments that spanned the CDR3 region. Sequencing of the amplicons was performed on the Illumina HiSeq platform. The paper's processing steps were these. Synthetic template baselines were used to correct PCR bias computationally, reads within Hamming distance 2 were collapsed together, and singletons that could not be merged were discarded. Reads were aligned against IMGT to assign V, D and J genes, CDR3 length and insertions or deletions at six rearrangement sites. Within each subset, clonotype counts were normalized to sorted cell number, after which true diversity and Gini coefficients were computed with the tcR R package. Repertoire sharing was quantified using the overlap coefficient calculated on TCRB nucleotide sequences. As a proxy for the pre-selection repertoire, out-of-frame TCRB sequences from naive cells were analyzed. The table comes from immuneACCESS by way of TCRdb, which keeps in-frame sequences with V and J called. Part of the clones is missing from these tables; in studies checked, under half for an unresolved V gene and the rest for unknown reasons. D and trimming were read from the DNA, whereas the V and J calls and clone size are those reported in that table. Within this sample are about 700,000 clones, with roughly 12% of them counted one time only. The ten largest account for approximately 0.022% of the sample.

CDR1 and CDR2, per the germline V gene (reference sequence), are GTSNPN and SVGIG. From the cysteine through the phenylalanine, the CDR3 covers 12 amino acids. Left in the record is the CDR3 DNA by itself, 36 bases read in frame from the first base. V was cut back by 5 bases and J by 0 bases, leaving a gap of 6 bases between them. The paper's findings and limits, for the study overall: The naive, central memory and regulatory TCRB repertoires appeared to resemble one another more closely among patients than among healthy donors. Shorter templates might be favored by PCR, yet because patient and control samples were amplified and corrected together, any such skew would affect both groups equally. Because small numbers of individuals were included in the HLA sub-analyses, any influence of HLA type on TCRB rearrangement was left unresolved. In all four CD4+ subsets, TCRB CDR3 length was moderately but significantly shorter in type 1 diabetes patients. At VDJ recombination sites, type 1 diabetes patients had fewer insertions and more deleted nucleotides, which implies abnormalities in thymic rearrangement. Because cDNA was sequenced instead of genomic DNA, highly expressing activated cells could be over-represented, though the groups showed no difference in activation or CD3 levels.

A single peripheral blood draw of around 100 mL on average was collected from each donor into heparinised tubes. Naive, central memory, regulatory and stem cell-like memory CD4+ T cells were sorted on a BD FACSAria II using a panel including CD45RO, CCR7, CD25, CD127, CD95 and CD27. Every sorted population had a purity above 95%. PBMCs were isolated immediately by Lymphoprep density gradient centrifugation and stained directly without culture. Samples were stained and sorted in pairs, with one healthy donor and one patient per experiment, so that batch effects were minimized. Turning to this clone: Its specific antigen is unknown. Base qualities were left out, and no much larger clone turns up one base away.

The sequence came from a man younger than 30 with type 1 diabetes. The chain employs TRBV30 and TRBJ2-3, with the D segment identity uncertain. Sequencing input: naive CD4+ T cells from blood. Sample cell subset or site, as interpreted from the label and publication: true naive CD4+ T cells. The DNA is TGTGCCTGGGACGGAAGCACAGATACGCAGTATTTT. This yields the protein CAWDGSTDTQYF.